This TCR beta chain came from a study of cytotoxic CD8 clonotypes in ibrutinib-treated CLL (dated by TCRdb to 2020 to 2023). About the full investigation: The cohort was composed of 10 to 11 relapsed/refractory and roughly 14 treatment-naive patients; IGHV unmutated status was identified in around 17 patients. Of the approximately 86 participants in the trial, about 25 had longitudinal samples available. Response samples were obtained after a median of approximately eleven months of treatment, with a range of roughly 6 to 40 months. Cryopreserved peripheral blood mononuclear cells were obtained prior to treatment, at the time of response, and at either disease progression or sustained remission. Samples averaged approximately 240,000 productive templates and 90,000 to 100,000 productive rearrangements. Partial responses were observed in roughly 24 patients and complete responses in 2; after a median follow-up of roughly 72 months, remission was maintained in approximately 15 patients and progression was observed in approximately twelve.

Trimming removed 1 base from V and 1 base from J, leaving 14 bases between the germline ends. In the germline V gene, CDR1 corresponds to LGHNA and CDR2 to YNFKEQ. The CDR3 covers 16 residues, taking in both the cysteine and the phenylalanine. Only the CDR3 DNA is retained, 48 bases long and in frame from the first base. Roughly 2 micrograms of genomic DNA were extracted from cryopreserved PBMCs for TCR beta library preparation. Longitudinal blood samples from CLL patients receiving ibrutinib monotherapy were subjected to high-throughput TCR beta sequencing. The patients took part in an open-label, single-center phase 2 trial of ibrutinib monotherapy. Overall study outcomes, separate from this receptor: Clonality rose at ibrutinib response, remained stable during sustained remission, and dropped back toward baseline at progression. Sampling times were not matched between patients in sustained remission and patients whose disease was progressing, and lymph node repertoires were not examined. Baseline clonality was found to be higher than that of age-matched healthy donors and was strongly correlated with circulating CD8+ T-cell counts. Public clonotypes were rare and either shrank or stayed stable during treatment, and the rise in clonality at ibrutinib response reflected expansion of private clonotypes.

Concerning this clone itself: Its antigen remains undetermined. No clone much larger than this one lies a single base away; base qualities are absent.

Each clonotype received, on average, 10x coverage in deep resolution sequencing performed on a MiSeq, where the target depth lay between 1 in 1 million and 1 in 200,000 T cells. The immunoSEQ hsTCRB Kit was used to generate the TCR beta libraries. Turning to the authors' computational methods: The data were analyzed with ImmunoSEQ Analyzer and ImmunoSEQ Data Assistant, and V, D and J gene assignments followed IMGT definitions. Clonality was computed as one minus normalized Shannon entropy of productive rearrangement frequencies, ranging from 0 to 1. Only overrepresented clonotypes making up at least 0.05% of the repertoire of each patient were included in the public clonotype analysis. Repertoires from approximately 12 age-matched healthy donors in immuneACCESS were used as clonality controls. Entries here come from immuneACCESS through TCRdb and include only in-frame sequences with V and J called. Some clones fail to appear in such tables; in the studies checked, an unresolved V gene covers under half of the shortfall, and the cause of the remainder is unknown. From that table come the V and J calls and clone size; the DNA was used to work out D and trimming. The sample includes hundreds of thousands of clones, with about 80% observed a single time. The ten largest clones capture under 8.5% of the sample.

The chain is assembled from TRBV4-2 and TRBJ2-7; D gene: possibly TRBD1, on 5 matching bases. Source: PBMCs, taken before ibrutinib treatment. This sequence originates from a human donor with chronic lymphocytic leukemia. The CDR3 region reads CASSQVAGSPSYEQYF. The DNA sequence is TGTGCCAGCAGCCAAGTAGCAGGGTCCCCTTCCTACGAGCAGTACTTC.